The 3 T cell receptor beta chains listed next were all sequenced from one sample in a study of blood T cell repertoires in COVID-19. Data came from immunoSEQ multiplex PCR; TCRdb stores just in-frame clones and leaves some out. The sample has about 160,000 clones, approximately 80% seen once. Sequencing was performed on peripheral blood. All receptors derive from a woman of 80 years or more with active or convalescent COVID-19.

This chain joins TRBV6-2 or TRBV6-3 and TRBJ2-1; 8 nucleotides agree with TRBD2. Germline CDR1 is MNHEY and CDR2 is SVGEGT. After removal of 6 bases from V and 7 bases from J, the junction contained 17 bases not matched to a gene. The CDR3 has 17 residues. The CDR3 nucleotides are TGTGCCAGCAGCCTATGGGGCCGGGGACCGGGGGGGAATGAGCAGTTCTTC. Translated, it gives CASSLWGRGPGGNEQFF.

This clone has more than one count but fewer than ten. V gene TRBV29-1 combines with J gene TRBJ1-2; 7 bases map to TRBD1. The CDR3 loop spans 11 amino acids. The V gene's germline CDR1 is SQVTM and CDR2 ANQGSEA. V shed 3 bases and J 10 bases; nucleotides not matched to a gene: 5. The CDR3 DNA reads as TGCAGCGTTGATGACAGGGCTGACTACACCTTC. Amino acids: CSVDDRADYTF. Complete variable domain (other parts from reference TRBV29-1 and TRBJ1-2): SAVISQKPSRDICQRGTSLTIQCQVDSQVTMMFWYRQQPGQSLTLIATANQGSEATYESGFVIDKFPISRPNLTFSTLTVSNMSPEDSSIYLCSVDDRADYTFGSGTRLTVV.

V and J are TRBV7-2 and TRBJ1-2, with 7 bases fitting TRBD1. Looked up from germline, CDR1 is SGHTA and CDR2 is FQGNSA. The CDR3 length is 15 residues. V was clipped by 5 bases and J by 4 bases; unmatched bases: 10. Here the CDR3 DNA reads TGTGCCAGCAGCCCCAAGACAGGGAACGGCTATGGCTACACCTTC. It yields the protein CASSPKTGNGYGYTF. The variable domain in full, completed from reference TRBV7-2 and TRBJ1-2, reads GAGVSQSPSNKVTEKGKDVELRCDPISGHTALYWYRQSLGQGLEFLIYFQGNSAPDKSGLPSDRFSAERTGGSVSTLTIQRTQQEDSAVYLCASSPKTGNGYGYTFGSGTRLTVV.